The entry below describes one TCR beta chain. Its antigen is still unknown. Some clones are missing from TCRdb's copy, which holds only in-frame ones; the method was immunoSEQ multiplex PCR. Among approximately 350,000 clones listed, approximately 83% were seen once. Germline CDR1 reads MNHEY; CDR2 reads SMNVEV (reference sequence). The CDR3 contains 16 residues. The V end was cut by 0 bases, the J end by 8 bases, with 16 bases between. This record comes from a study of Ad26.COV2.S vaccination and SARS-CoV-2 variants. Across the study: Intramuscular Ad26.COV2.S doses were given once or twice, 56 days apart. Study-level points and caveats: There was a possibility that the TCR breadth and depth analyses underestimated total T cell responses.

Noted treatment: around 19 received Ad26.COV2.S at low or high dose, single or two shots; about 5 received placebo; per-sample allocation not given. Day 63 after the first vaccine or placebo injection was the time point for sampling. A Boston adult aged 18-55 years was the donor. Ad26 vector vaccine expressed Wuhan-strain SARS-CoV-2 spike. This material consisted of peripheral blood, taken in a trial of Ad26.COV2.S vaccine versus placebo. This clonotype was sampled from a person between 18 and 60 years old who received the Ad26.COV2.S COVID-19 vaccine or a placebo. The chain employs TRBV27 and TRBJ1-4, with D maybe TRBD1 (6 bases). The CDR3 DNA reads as TGTGCCAGCAGTTTATCGATGGGGGCTGGGGGAGAAAAACTGTTTTTT. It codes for CASSLSMGAGGEKLFF.